This TCR beta chain stems from a study of T cell responses to AZD1222 COVID-19 vaccine. Study-wide results and limits: The sample set comprised mostly white British donors with more females, and clonal diversity was possibly underestimated. Just five to seven people given AZD1222 tested seropositive at baseline. Along spike, vaccine-associated CD4 TCRs were found throughout, with dominance at 160-218 and 743-854. Samples come after the peak T cell response, not at day 14.

CDR1 is SEHNR and CDR2 is FQNEAQ in the germline V gene (reference sequence). The CDR3 has 14 residues. Trimming shortened V by 1 base and J by 8 bases, and 14 bases separated the two germline ends. With respect to this clone: The antigen remains unidentified.

Clones were sequenced by immunoSEQ multiplex PCR, and TCRdb holds only the in-frame ones, with some missing. The data contain roughly 120,000 clones, roughly nine tenths of them singletons. The clonotype originates from an adult who received the AZD1222 COVID-19 vaccine. The sample in question was peripheral blood, obtained 28 days after the second AZD1222 dose. V is TRBV7-9 and J is TRBJ1-2; no clear D. The CDR3 spells CASSLEGMLGGYTF. For the CDR3, the DNA is TGTGCCAGCAGCTTAGAAGGTATGCTTGGGGGCTACACCTTC.